The entry that follows covers one T cell receptor (beta chain) sequence. What it recognizes is unknown. This entry comes from a study of cytomegalovirus exposure and HLA in healthy donors. Overall study results and limits: Listed as cytomegalovirus-associated were 164 TCR beta chains. The study dropped some indistinguishable V segments, TRBV6-2 and TRBV6-3 among them. More clonal expansion characterized HLA-associated TCR beta chains than equally common others in a later analysis. Most TCR beta V segments were productive about 87% or about 30% of the time in an earlier analysis.

The PCR ran on 60 Vbeta and 13 Jbeta primers. The method was immunoSEQ multiplex PCR; TCRdb's version includes in-frame clones alone and lacks a portion of them. Of around 190,000 clones in the sample, roughly 72% were seen once. V lost 4 bases, J lost 0 bases, and 12 bases lay in between. Germline CDR1 reads SQVTM; CDR2 reads ANQGSEA. The CDR3 is made up of 14 amino acids. The sequenced material came from PBMCs. The V and J genes are TRBV29-1 and TRBJ1-1; D remains ambiguous. The TCR was taken from a man aged 25 to 45 in good health and CMV-seronegative. The CDR3 region is CSVVKLQLNTEAFF. The CDR3 DNA is TGCAGCGTTGTTAAGTTACAGTTGAACACTGAAGCTTTCTTT.